The 26 T cell receptor beta chains reported below all come from one sample, sequenced in a study of blood T cell repertoires in COVID-19. TCRdb's table, derived via immunoSEQ multiplex PCR, lists solely in-frame clones and lacks some. The sample carries some 390,000 clones, 87% recorded once. Material for sequencing was peripheral blood. These receptors were collected from a woman in her sixties or seventies with COVID-19, enrolled during active disease.

The rearrangement links TRBV5-1 to TRBJ1-1; TRBD1 might be the D (5 bases). Trimming removed 3 bases from V and 5 bases from J, with 11 bases in between. The CDR3 loop spans 13 amino acids. Germline CDR1 is SGHRS and CDR2 is YFSETQ. This CDR3 reads CASSWGGSTEAFF. For the CDR3, the DNA is TGCGCCAGCAGCTGGGGGGGATCGACTGAAGCTTTCTTT.

The V call is TRBV2, the J call TRBJ2-1, with 8 bases fitting TRBD1. The length of the CDR3 is 13 residues. The germline gives CDR1 SNHLY, CDR2 FYNNEI. Trimming at V came to 7 bases and at J to 4 bases, leaving 3 bases not matched to a gene. The CDR3 protein is CASTGQGYNEQFF. In nucleotides, the CDR3 is TGTGCCAGCACCGGACAGGGATACAATGAGCAGTTCTTC.

The chain combines TRBV28 with TRBJ2-1, with D maybe TRBD1 (6 bases). Germline V CDR1 and CDR2: MDHEN, SYDVKM. V lost 5 bases and J 1 base, leaving 15 bases between the germline ends. There are 16 residues in the CDR3. CDR3 nucleotides: TGTGCCAGCAGTACCCCAGGGGCCGGTTCCTACAATGAGCAGTTCTTC. This translates into CASSTPGAGSYNEQFF. Together with reference TRBV28 and TRBJ2-1, the CDR3 gives the full variable domain: DVKVTQSSRYLVKRTGEKVFLECVQDMDHENMFWYRQDPGLGLRLIYFSYDVKMKEKGDIPEGYSVSREKKERFSLILESASTNQTSMYLCASSTPGAGSYNEQFFGPGTRLTVL.

This clone was seen a single time. This chain connects TRBV7-2 to TRBJ1-1; perhaps TRBD1 as D (5 bases). The germline gives CDR1 SGHTA, CDR2 FQGNSA. Deletions cut 4 bases from V and 5 bases from J, with 17 bases between. The CDR3 covers 15 residues. The DNA of the CDR3 is TGTGCCAGCAGCTACTTCCAGGGAGGGAAGACTGAAGCTTTCTTT. The encoded protein is CASSYFQGGKTEAFF.

The chain is built from TRBV18 and TRBJ1-4; the D gene is possibly TRBD1 (5 bases). Trimming pared 6 bases from V and 7 bases from J, leaving 18 bases between. Germline V gives CDR1 KGHSH, CDR2 LQKENI. This CDR3 has 15 residues. CDR3 in amino acids: CASSQQGLFSEKLFF. For the CDR3, the DNA is TGTGCCAGCTCCCAGCAGGGACTGTTCTCTGAAAAACTGTTTTTT. Full variable domain (rest looked up from reference TRBV18 and TRBJ1-4): NAGVMQNPRHLVRRRGQEARLRCSPMKGHSHVYWYRQLPEEGLKFMVYLQKENIIDESGMPKERFSAEFPKEGPSILRIQQVVRGDSAAYFCASSQQGLFSEKLFFGSGTQLSVL.

The chain uses TRBV4-1 and TRBJ2-7; 10 bases match TRBD1. The germline CDR1 and CDR2 sequences are MGHRA and YSYEKL. V was pared by 0 bases and J by 0 bases, with 5 bases of the junction left unmatched. This CDR3 is built from 17 residues. In DNA form, the CDR3 reads TGCGCCAGCAGCCAAGACTCCGGGACAGGGGACTCCTACGAGCAGTACTTC. Translation gives CASSQDSGTGDSYEQYF.

The rearrangement joins TRBV25-1 to TRBJ2-7, with D possibly TRBD1 on 5 matching bases. CDR3 length: 15 residues. Looked up from germline, CDR1 is MGHDK and CDR2 is SYGVNS. V lost 7 bases and J lost 4, with 20 bases in between. This CDR3 reads CASTSRTFGRYEQYF. In DNA, the CDR3 is TGTGCCAGCACCTCGAGGACATTCGGGCGGTACGAGCAGTACTTC.

This clone was seen more than once but under ten times. This sequence joins TRBV7-9 and TRBJ1-3; D is ambiguous. V lost 5 bases and J 0 bases, leaving 8 bases between the germline ends. This CDR3 region has 14 residues. Looked up from germline, CDR1 is SEHNR and CDR2 is FQNEAQ (reference sequence). CDR3 bases: TGTGCCAGCAGCCGGGGAGGCTCTGGAAACACCATATATTTT. It yields the protein CASSRGGSGNTIYF.

The V gene is TRBV25-1, the J gene TRBJ1-2; 7 bases align to TRBD1. The germline CDR1 and CDR2 sequences are MGHDK and SYGVNS. Unmatched junction bases numbered 2, after V lost 4 bases and J lost 0 bases. The CDR3 extends over 14 amino acids. The CDR3 DNA reads TGTGCCAGCAGTGGACAGGGAACTAACTATGGCTACACCTTC. Translating gives CASSGQGTNYGYTF.

The V gene is TRBV30, the J gene TRBJ1-3, with 7 bases matching TRBD1. The CDR3 extends over 13 amino acids. The ends lost 8 bases at V and 0 bases at J; junction bases unmatched: 4. Germline CDR1 is GTSNPN and CDR2 is SVGIG (reference sequence). This CDR3 is CAGGTASGNTIYF. CDR3 coding DNA: TGTGCCGGAGGGACAGCCTCTGGAAACACCATATATTTT.

The genes are TRBV27 and TRBJ2-7; TRBD2 aligns across 9 bases. The length of the CDR3 is 14 residues. V lost 3 bases to trimming and J lost 6 bases; unmatched junction nucleotides: 6. Germline assignment: CDR1 MNHEY and CDR2 SMNVEV (reference sequence). This CDR3 reads CASSFARGGFEQYF. The CDR3 DNA is TGTGCCAGCAGTTTCGCGCGGGGGGGTTTCGAGCAGTACTTC.

The V gene is TRBV3-1 (or the pseudogene TRBV3-2), the J gene TRBJ1-2, with 8 bases matching TRBD1. This CDR3 region has 14 residues. V was clipped by 2 bases and J by 5 bases; unmatched bases: 4. The germline CDR1 and CDR2 sequences are LGHDT and YNNKEL (reference sequence). The CDR3 protein is CASSQLRDRYGYTF. DNA for the CDR3: TGTGCCAGCAGCCAACTCCGGGACAGGTATGGCTACACCTTC.

This clone was seen just once. V gene TRBV6-5 combines with J gene TRBJ1-5; the D is unclear. V shed 3 bases and J shed 1 base, with 10 bases lying between them. The CDR3 spans 15 residues. The germline CDR1 and CDR2 sequences are MNHEY and SVGAGI. Here the CDR3 DNA reads TGTGCCAGCAGTTATTCGTCGGGGAGCAATCAGCCCCAGCATTTT. It translates to CASSYSSGSNQPQHF.

A remark on this clone: One end of the junction fails to match germline, which may point to a read error. The CDR3 sequence: CASSQGWNSEAFF. The CDR3, as DNA: TGTGCCAGCAGCCAGGGCTGGAACTCTGAAGCTTTCTTT. V gene TRBV7-9 combines with J gene TRBJ1-1; D may be TRBD1 (5 bases). The CDR3 extends over 13 amino acids. Germline V gene data show CDR1 as SEHNR and CDR2 as FQNEAQ (reference sequence).

The CDR3 sequence: CASSLAIQGNTGELFF. The CDR3 bases are TGCGCCAGCAGCTTGGCCATCCAGGGAAACACCGGGGAGCTGTTTTTT. V is TRBV5-1 and J is TRBJ2-2; D is possibly TRBD1 (5 bases). The CDR3 consists of 16 residues. V lost 0 bases and J lost 2, with 11 bases in between. Germline CDR1 and CDR2: SGHRS and YFSETQ.

The rearrangement links TRBV18 to TRBJ1-4; 8 nucleotides match TRBD1. In germline, CDR1 is KGHSH, CDR2 LQKENI. This CDR3 has 16 residues. The trim removed 3 bases at V and 5 bases at J, leaving 8 bases unmatched. Here the CDR3 reads CASSPLLTGVNEKLFF. DNA for the CDR3: TGTGCCAGCTCACCCCTGCTGACAGGGGTGAATGAAAAACTGTTTTTT.

The rearrangement links TRBV6-6 to TRBJ1-5, with D possibly matching TRBD1 (6 bases). The CDR3 is made up of 16 amino acids. The germline V and J ends were trimmed by 6 bases and 0 bases, with 15 bases remaining between them. Looked up from germline, CDR1 is MNHNY and CDR2 is SVGAGI (reference sequence). DNA for the CDR3: TGTGCCAGCAGCCCGGGGACACTACTTAGCAATCAGCCCCAGCATTTT. Protein product: CASSPGTLLSNQPQHF.

V and J are TRBV3-1 (or the pseudogene TRBV3-2) and TRBJ2-7, with D possibly TRBD2 on 6 matching bases. V lost 1 base and J lost 0, with 13 bases in between. CDR1 LGHDT and CDR2 YNNKEL come from the germline V gene (reference sequence). CDR3 length: 16 amino acids. CDR3 nucleotide sequence: TGTGCCAGCAGCCAAGTGGGTTCGCGGGGCTCCTACGAGCAGTACTTC. Translated, it gives CASSQVGSRGSYEQYF.

Comments on this clone: Being one base from a much bigger clone, this may be a read error. This chain uses TRBV6-6 with TRBJ1-2; D is perhaps TRBD1 (5 bases). V lost 6 bases and J 2 bases, leaving 16 bases between the germline ends. The CDR3 consists of 15 residues. CDR1 MNHNY and CDR2 SVGAGI come from the germline V gene (reference sequence). As DNA, the CDR3 is TGTGCCAGCAGCCCCCCCGGCAGGGAAAACTATGGCTACACCTTC. Translation: CASSPPGRENYGYTF.

The V call is TRBV6-5, the J call TRBJ1-6; no reliable D call. The CDR3 runs to 15 residues. V was cut by 3 bases and J by 3 bases, with 9 bases left in between. Looked up from germline, CDR1 is MNHEY and CDR2 is SVGAGI. The CDR3 DNA follows: TGTGCCAGCAGTTATACCGGGGACTATAATTCACCCCTCCACTTT. It encodes CASSYTGDYNSPLHF.

A word on this clone: Other nucleotide sequences in the sample specify the same CDR3. This chain joins TRBV19 and TRBJ1-6; D is undetermined. The germline V and J ends were trimmed by 6 bases and 8 bases, with 8 bases remaining between them. The V gene's germline CDR1 is LNHDA and CDR2 SQIVND (reference sequence). The CDR3 runs to 12 residues. The CDR3 coding sequence is TGTGCCAGTAGCCCCAGCGATTCACCCCTCCACTTT. This encodes CASSPSDSPLHF.

The chain employs TRBV12-1 and TRBJ2-7; the D call TRBD1 from the table was never checked on the DNA. TRBV12-1 is annotated as a pseudogene. The CDR3 length is 13 residues. CDR3 in amino acids: CASSPWGYYEQYF. The CDR3 DNA is TGTGCCAGCAGCCCATGGGGCTATTACGAGCAGTACTTC.

The rearrangement uses TRBV7-2 and TRBJ1-5, with TRBD1 as a possible D gene (5 bases). V was cut by 1 base and J by 0 bases, with 13 bases left in between. Germline V lookup: CDR1 SGHTA, CDR2 FQGNSA. CDR3 length: 17 amino acids. The CDR3 DNA follows: TGTGCCAGCAGCTTAGTCGTCGTCCAGGGTAGCAATCAGCCCCAGCATTTT. This codes for CASSLVVVQGSNQPQHF.

This chain uses TRBV30 with TRBJ1-6; tentatively, D is TRBD1 (5 bases). This CDR3 region has 14 residues. The germline V gene has CDR1 GTSNPN and CDR2 SVGIG (reference sequence). The germline V and J ends were trimmed by 1 base and 4 bases, with 8 bases remaining between them. The CDR3 spells CAWSAGGYNSPLHF. CDR3 nucleotides: TGTGCCTGGAGTGCCGGGGGATATAATTCACCCCTCCACTTT.

CDR3 amino acids: CASTQYGPNTEAFF. The CDR3 region has the DNA TGTGCCAGCACCCAATATGGCCCGAACACTGAAGCTTTCTTT. This sequence joins TRBV6-5 and TRBJ1-1; D remains unclear. Trimming removed 7 bases from V and 1 base from J, with 13 bases in between. Germline CDR1 reads MNHEY; CDR2 reads SVGAGI. There are 14 residues in the CDR3.

J is TRBJ2-3 and V is TRBV7-9, with D possibly being TRBD2 (5 bases). The V end lost 0 bases, the J end lost 0 bases, and 10 bases lay between the germline ends. This CDR3 region has 16 residues. Germline V gene sequence: CDR1 SEHNR, CDR2 FQNEAQ (reference sequence). This CDR3 reads CASSLATGESTDTQYF. The CDR3 DNA sequence: TGTGCCAGCAGCTTAGCGACCGGGGAGAGCACAGATACGCAGTATTTT.